The T cell receptor beta chain described here comes from a study of cytomegalovirus exposure and HLA in healthy donors. Vbeta (60) and Jbeta (13) primers were used in the PCR. The repertoire was sequenced with immunoSEQ multiplex PCR; TCRdb's copy has only in-frame clones and lacks some. The sample shows about 200,000 clones, 85% of them seen only once. In its sample, this clone was seen a few times. With 5 bases removed from V and 0 bases from J, the gap between germline ends came to 14 bases. Per germline, CDR1 SGHVS and CDR2 FQNEAQ. This CDR3 region has 16 residues. Sequenced input: PBMCs. The TCR comes from a woman aged 45-59 years in good health and CMV-seronegative. The chain uses TRBV7-8 and TRBJ2-1, with TRBD2 as a possible D gene (6 bases). The CDR3 DNA sequence: TGTGCCAGCAGCCACGTCGGGAGCAGCTCCTACAATGAGCAGTTCTTC. Its protein is CASSHVGSSSYNEQFF.